Below are 30 T cell receptor beta chains sequenced from a single sample in a study of T-cell reconstitution after alpha-beta-depleted transplantation in children (dated by TCRdb to 2015 to 2016). Library generation was performed with PCR. The instrument was an Illumina HiSeq 2500. Molecular barcoding was employed in the preparation of TCR libraries, with unique molecular identifiers being used to normalize TCRbeta repertoire quantification. TCRdb took the public reads, trimmed them with fastp at Q25, ran MiXCR for clone calling and kept in-frame beta chains. Each record represents a unique CDR3 protein, reported with the most common genes and DNA among its rows. The sample has 500,000 to 600,000 distinct CDR3 sequences on record, less than 35% of them singletons. The ten top clones hold under 3% of the sample. The sequencing used PBMCs from the stem cell graft donor, collected from the stem cell graft. Receptors were obtained from a human donor who donated a stem cell graft to a child with aplastic anemia.

This clonotype occurred a few times. DNA of the CDR3: TGCGCCAGCAGCCTGACCACAGGTCAGGAGACCCAGTACTTC. Translation gives CASSLTTGQETQYF. The chain joins TRBV5-1 to TRBJ2-5, with D perhaps TRBD1 (5 bases). The CDR3 covers 14 residues. CDR1 and CDR2 from the germline V gene are SGHRS and YFSETQ. V was trimmed by 4 bases and J by 5 bases, leaving 15 bases between them.

V usage is TRBV5-1 and J usage is TRBJ2-6; 12 bases align to TRBD1. Germline V gives CDR1 SGHRS, CDR2 YFSETQ. Trimming removed 4 bases from V and 2 bases from J; junction bases left unmatched: 10. The CDR3 loop spans 19 amino acids. In nucleotides, the CDR3 is TGCGCCAGCAGCCGCACCCCCGGGACAGGGGGCACTGGGGCCAACGTCCTGACTTTC. Translating gives CASSRTPGTGGTGANVLTF.

Notes on this clonotype: At one of its ends the junction is not consistent with the germline gene, which may arise from a read error. The V and J genes are TRBV25-1 and TRBJ1-1; maybe TRBD1 (6 bases). Germline lookup yields CDR1 MGHDK and CDR2 SYGVNS. This CDR3 contains 15 residues. The CDR3 DNA is TGTGCCAGCATTGAATCCCAAGGGGGAAACACTGAAGCTTTCTTT. It is translated as CASIESQGGNTEAFF. Filled out from reference TRBV25-1 and TRBJ1-1, the complete variable domain reads EADIYQTPRYLVIGTGKKITLECSQTMGHDKMYWYQQDPGMELHLIHYSYGVNSTEKGDLSSESTVSRIRTEHFPLTLESARPSHTSQYLCASIESQGGNTEAFFGQGTRLTVV.

The chain couples TRBV9 to TRBJ2-1; the D gene is possibly TRBD2 (5 bases). Trimming cost V 0 bases and J 9 bases, with 7 bases left between them. The CDR3 covers 12 residues. Germline lookup yields CDR1 SGDLS and CDR2 YYNGEE. The CDR3 DNA follows: TGTGCCAGCAGCGTAGTTGGGAGTGAGCAGTTCTTC. This gives the protein CASSVVGSEQFF.

This chain uses TRBV4-1 with TRBJ2-2; TRBD2 aligns across 11 bases. Trimming at V came to 1 base and at J to 5 bases, leaving 6 bases not matched to a gene. Germline lookup yields CDR1 MGHRA and CDR2 YSYEKL. This CDR3 spans 17 amino acids. CDR3 DNA: TGCGCCAGCAGCCAAGGGGGGAGGACTAGCGGGACCGGGGAGCTGTTTTTT. Its translation: CASSQGGRTSGTGELFF.

This clonotype has ten or more counts. The rearrangement uses TRBV5-1 and TRBJ2-5; the match to TRBD2 covers 8 bases. Per the germline V gene, CDR1 is SGHRS and CDR2 is YFSETQ. The CDR3 loop spans 14 amino acids. V was pared by 6 bases and J by 2 bases, with 6 bases of the junction left unmatched. The CDR3 region is CASTTSAIQETQYF. The CDR3 DNA reads TGCGCCAGCACGACTAGCGCCATACAAGAGACCCAGTACTTC.

The chain links TRBV2 to TRBJ2-2; TRBD2 might be the D (5 bases). From germline, CDR1 is SNHLY and CDR2 FYNNEI. Trimming stripped 3 bases from V and 5 bases from J, with 13 bases between. The CDR3 has 15 amino acids. In DNA, the CDR3 is TGTGCCAGCAGTGAGGCCATGCGCGGGACCGGGGAGCTGTTTTTT. Its translation: CASSEAMRGTGELFF.

The V call is TRBV28, the J call TRBJ2-3; 7 nucleotides agree with TRBD2. The CDR3 has 16 residues. Unmatched junction bases numbered 10, after V lost 2 bases and J lost 5 bases. Germline CDR1 and CDR2: MDHEN and SYDVKM. The CDR3 DNA reads TGTGCCAGCAGTTTACCAGCGGGACGATACGAAGATACGCAGTATTTT. It yields the protein CASSLPAGRYEDTQYF. The full variable domain, in which reference TRBV28 and TRBJ2-3 provide the parts outside the CDR3, is DVKVTQSSRYLVKRTGEKVFLECVQDMDHENMFWYRQDPGLGLRLIYFSYDVKMKEKGDIPEGYSVSREKKERFSLILESASTNQTSMYLCASSLPAGRYEDTQYFGPGTRLTVL.

This clonotype was recorded once. The V gene is TRBV5-1, the J gene TRBJ2-7; 8 bases agree with TRBD1. The V and J ends lost 8 bases and 3 bases, in that order; junction bases with no gene match: 10. Germline lookup yields CDR1 SGHRS and CDR2 YFSETQ. The CDR3 is made up of 14 amino acids. Here the CDR3 DNA reads TGCGCCAGTTCGCAGGGGGCAAAGAACTACGAGCAGTACTTC. Translation: CASSQGAKNYEQYF.

The chain is built from TRBV30 and TRBJ1-2; D might be TRBD1 (6 bases). Germline values: CDR1 GTSNPN, CDR2 SVGIG (reference sequence). The CDR3 runs 13 residues. V lost 1 base and J lost 9, with 15 bases in between. CDR3 loop: CAWSGSGTQRYTF. CDR3 nucleotide sequence: TGTGCCTGGAGTGGATCCGGGACACAGCGCTACACCTTC.

This clonotype has more than one count but fewer than ten. The V and J genes are TRBV20-1 and TRBJ2-1; no clear D gene. Germline assignment: CDR1 DFQATT and CDR2 SNEGSKA (reference sequence). V shed 3 bases and J shed 8 bases, with 17 bases lying between them. The CDR3 contains 14 residues. The CDR3 DNA reads TGCAGTGCTAGGGGATCGATCTCCGCCGATGAGCAGTTCTTC. The encoded protein is CSARGSISADEQFF.

This clonotype has a single count. The chain joins TRBV9 to TRBJ2-3; 9 bases match TRBD2. Trimming at V came to 0 bases and at J to 3 bases, leaving 2 bases not matched to a gene. Germline values: CDR1 SGDLS, CDR2 YYNGEE. The CDR3 totals 15 residues. In DNA, the CDR3 is TGTGCCAGCAGCGTAGGAGCGGGGGGTACAGATACGCAGTATTTT. Translated: CASSVGAGGTDTQYF.

This sequence joins TRBV15 and TRBJ1-5, with a tentative D call TRBD1 (5 bases). CDR3 size: 16 residues. The V gene lost 0 bases and the J gene lost 2 bases, with 11 bases spanning the gap. CDR1 is LNHNV, CDR2 YYDKDF, per germline (reference sequence). The CDR3 DNA follows: TGTGCCACCAGCAGAGAGCCCAGGGCGGGCAATCAGCCCCAGCATTTT. This translates into CATSREPRAGNQPQHF.

This clonotype was detected a few times. As DNA, the CDR3 is TGTGCCAGCAGTCCGCGGACTGGAAAACTGTTTTTT. It codes for CASSPRTGKLFF. The V gene is TRBV12-3 or TRBV12-4, the J gene TRBJ1-4; D is unresolved. CDR3 length: 12 residues. V was pared by 5 bases and J by 10 bases, with 11 bases between.

This chain connects TRBV7-2 to TRBJ2-7; D is perhaps TRBD2 (5 bases). The length of the CDR3 is 15 residues. Trimming shortened V by 5 bases and J by 5 bases, and 19 bases separated the two germline ends. CDR1 is SGHTA and CDR2 is FQGNSA in the germline V gene. In DNA, the CDR3 is TGTGCCAGCAGCCCTAGCCCGCAGGCGTGGCACGAGCAGTACTTC. This encodes CASSPSPQAWHEQYF.

This clonotype occurred many times. The genes are TRBV29-1 and TRBJ1-2, with D hard to call. Trimming cost V 5 bases and J 8 bases, with 15 bases left between them. Germline V gives CDR1 SQVTM, CDR2 ANQGSEA. The CDR3 has 12 residues. For the CDR3, the DNA is TGCAGCGTTCAGACATGGGAGAGAGGCTACACCTTC. This codes for CSVQTWERGYTF.

The chain uses TRBV7-2 and TRBJ2-1, with 8 bases fitting TRBD2. CDR1 SGHTA and CDR2 FQGNSA come from the germline V gene. The CDR3 loop spans 16 amino acids. V dropped 1 base and J dropped 6; count of bases not matched to a gene: 8. DNA of the CDR3: TGTGCCAGCAGCTTAGAGGGACTAGGGGTTTCCAATGAGCAGTTCTTC. It is translated as CASSLEGLGVSNEQFF.

The genes are TRBV12-3 or TRBV12-4 and TRBJ1-4, with no clear D. The CDR3 is 14 residues long. The V end was cut by 8 bases, the J end by 5 bases, with 15 bases between. The CDR3 protein is CASGSGRLNEKLFF. CDR3 in DNA: TGTGCCAGCGGATCGGGGAGATTAAATGAAAAACTGTTTTTT.

This clonotype showed up just a few times. The chain employs TRBV7-2 and TRBJ2-7; 11 nucleotides line up with TRBD1. The germline gives CDR1 SGHTA, CDR2 FQGNSA. J lost 7 bases, V lost 5 bases, and 10 bases had no gene match. The CDR3 consists of 15 residues. CDR3 coding DNA: TGTGCCAGCAGCGGCGGGACAGGGGGACGAGGGGAGCAGTACTTC. It encodes CASSGGTGGRGEQYF.

The gene calls are TRBV20-1 and TRBJ1-4; no clear D. Germline-derived CDR1 and CDR2 are DFQATT and SNEGSKA (reference sequence). The CDR3 extends over 13 amino acids. Trimming removed 6 bases from V and 8 bases from J, with 16 bases in between. Here the CDR3 reads CSALRQAGEKLFF. The CDR3 DNA sequence: TGCAGTGCCTTACGTCAGGCGGGGGAAAAACTGTTTTTT.

The chain combines TRBV3-1 with TRBJ2-3; TRBD2 matches 9 bases. The CDR3 is 19 amino acids. J was trimmed by 0 bases and V by 3 bases; bases with no gene match: 13. CDR1 is LGHDT and CDR2 is YNNKEL in the germline V gene (reference sequence). The CDR3 DNA is TGTGCCAGCAGCCACCATGGTCCAGCGGGAGGAAAGAGCACAGATACGCAGTATTTT. It codes for CASSHHGPAGGKSTDTQYF.

This clonotype was counted between two and nine times. This sequence joins TRBV29-1 and TRBJ2-5, with D perhaps TRBD2 (6 bases). Deletions cut 3 bases from V and 4 bases from J, with 9 bases between. Germline V gene data show CDR1 as SQVTM and CDR2 as ANQGSEA. This CDR3 comprises 12 residues. CDR3 region: CSVEGGGETQYF. The CDR3 nucleotides are TGCAGCGTTGAGGGGGGTGGAGAGACCCAGTACTTC.

The chain employs TRBV5-1 and TRBJ2-1; TRBD1 is a possible D gene (5 bases). CDR1 is SGHRS, CDR2 YFSETQ, per germline. This CDR3 has 15 residues. Trimming cost V 4 bases and J 8 bases, with 19 bases left between them. The CDR3 is CASSMWGESFDEQFF. CDR3 nucleotide sequence: TGCGCCAGCAGCATGTGGGGCGAGTCCTTCGATGAGCAGTTCTTC.

The rearrangement links TRBV20-1 to TRBJ1-3, with D perhaps matching TRBD1 (5 bases). V was trimmed by 3 bases and J by 2 bases, leaving 11 bases between them. The germline gives CDR1 DFQATT, CDR2 SNEGSKA (reference sequence). The CDR3 consists of 14 residues. DNA of the CDR3: TGCAGTGCTAGGAACGGGACGGCTGGAAACACCATATATTTT. It is translated as CSARNGTAGNTIYF.

The CDR3 spells CASSLTRTGLGDTQYF. Written as DNA, the CDR3 is TGTGCCAGCAGTTTAACTAGAACAGGACTTGGAGATACGCAGTATTTT. The rearrangement joins TRBV27 to TRBJ2-3, with D perhaps matching TRBD1 or TRBD2 (5 bases each). CDR3 size: 16 residues. The V and J ends lost 2 bases and 5 bases respectively, with 17 bases between them. Germline V gene lookup returns CDR1 MNHEY and CDR2 SMNVEV (reference sequence).

This clonotype appeared a few times. V is TRBV5-5 and J is TRBJ1-3; no definite D call. The length of the CDR3 is 16 residues. V lost 1 base and J 3 bases, leaving 14 bases between the germline ends. Germline loops: CDR1 SGHKS, CDR2 YYEKEE (reference sequence). The CDR3 DNA follows: TGTGCCAGCAGCTTGTCCACGGCGAACGATGGAAACACCATATATTTT. Encoded protein: CASSLSTANDGNTIYF.

V and J are TRBV6-2 or TRBV6-3 and TRBJ2-3; 13 bases agree with TRBD2. V was clipped by 1 base and J by 4 bases; unmatched bases: 5. This CDR3 comprises 17 residues. Germline V gene lookup returns CDR1 MNHEY and CDR2 SVGEGT. CDR3 sequence reads: CASSYLGTSGMADTQYF. Written as DNA, the CDR3 is TGTGCCAGCAGTTACTTGGGGACTAGCGGGATGGCAGATACGCAGTATTTT.

This clonotype occurred a few times. The rearrangement links TRBV29-1 to TRBJ2-1; D might be TRBD1 (7 bases). Germline V lookup: CDR1 SQVTM, CDR2 ANQGSEA. The length of the CDR3 is 14 residues. V was cut by 7 bases and J by 5 bases, with 18 bases left in between. The CDR3 DNA reads TGCAGCGCTATCCCCGGGGGACAGAACAATGAGCAGTTCTTC. Protein: CSAIPGGQNNEQFF.

The genes are TRBV12-3 or TRBV12-4 and TRBJ1-2, with 7 bases aligning to TRBD1. Trimming at V came to 4 bases and at J to 7 bases, leaving 9 bases not matched to a gene. This CDR3 region has 14 residues. The CDR3 region has the DNA TGTGCCAGCAGTTCACAGGGGTTATCTGCTGGCTACACCTTC. Encoded protein: CASSSQGLSAGYTF.

The chain links TRBV4-1 to TRBJ2-3; D possibly corresponds to TRBD2 (6 bases). Germline lookup yields CDR1 MGHRA and CDR2 YSYEKL. The V and J ends lost 3 bases and 6 bases respectively, with 22 bases between them. There are 17 residues in the CDR3. CDR3 nucleotides: TGCGCCAGCAGCCATAGAGGGGACGGGAGTATCTTGGATACGCAGTATTTT. The encoded protein is CASSHRGDGSILDTQYF.